This TCR beta chain was identified in a study of blood T cell repertoires in COVID-19. Only in-frame clones appear in the TCRdb table, and some are missing; sequencing was by immunoSEQ multiplex PCR. The repertoire consists of 200,000 to 250,000 clones, with just under 85% occurring once and the leading ten covering 6% to 8.5%. The receptor was isolated from a woman aged 50 to 65 with active or convalescent COVID-19. Sequencing was done on a sample of peripheral blood.

The CDR3 protein is CASRPLAGTDTQYF. For the CDR3, the DNA is TGCGCCAGCAGACCCTTAGCGGGCACAGATACGCAGTATTTT. This sequence joins TRBV5-1 and TRBJ2-3; possibly TRBD2 for D (6 bases). The ends were cut back, 5 bases at V and 1 base at J, with 11 bases in the middle. Per germline, CDR1 SGHRS and CDR2 YFSETQ. The CDR3 runs 14 residues.